Given below is one T cell receptor beta chain in context. Method: immunoSEQ multiplex PCR; TCRdb's copy keeps in-frame clones and lacks some. The data show some 77,000 clones, 80% to 95% seen once. The sample comes from a study of technical replicates of blood from several donors. This CDR3 is built from 19 residues. Germline CDR1 and CDR2: SGHAT and FQNNGV. V was clipped by 4 bases and J by 8 bases, with 30 bases between them. Material: T cells isolated from PBMCs. V and J are TRBV11-2 and TRBJ2-1; possibly TRBD1 for D (6 bases). The sequence was obtained from a human donor in good health. This CDR3 is CASSSNEPRRGSFDDEQFF. CDR3 DNA sequence: TGTGCCAGCAGCTCCAACGAACCTCGAAGGGGGAGCTTTGACGATGAGCAGTTCTTC.